The rows below give T cell receptor beta chains drawn from one sample of a study of blood T cell repertoires in COVID-19. The assay was immunoSEQ multiplex PCR, and TCRdb's table has in-frame clones only and misses some. The table shows roughly 96,000 clones, with about 80% occurring only once. The sequencing sample was made of peripheral blood. The receptor source for this set is a man aged 55 to 69 with acute or convalescent COVID-19. The CDR3 runs from the conserved cysteine through the conserved F or W. Each record gives: clone size, V gene, J gene, D gene, CDR3 DNA, CDR3 protein. The D gene is left open where the match is weak. Clone size is not always given. Where it is, it says once, few, many or a class for expanded clones.

>NA|TRBV27|TRBJ1-4|NA
TGTGCCACCTTTTTCAATGAAAAACTGTTTTTT
CATFFNEKLFF
>NA|TRBV5-1|TRBJ2-1|NA
TGCGCCAGCAGCTTGGGAGGGCCCCAAGAGCAGTTCTTC
CASSLGGPQEQFF
>NA|TRBV4-1|TRBJ1-1|TRBD1
TGCGCCAGTTCGCCGGGACAGGGGACGCAGAACACTGAAGCTTTCTTT
CASSPGQGTQNTEAFF
>NA|TRBV5-1|TRBJ1-1|TRBD1
TGCGCCAGCAGCTCAAGGACAGGGAAGGAGGACACTGAAGCTTTCTTT
CASSSRTGKEDTEAFF
>NA|TRBV28|TRBJ1-2|NA
TGTGCCAGCAGTTTAGGGAGTGTCTATGGCTACACCTTC
CASSLGSVYGYTF
>NA|TRBV6-5|TRBJ1-1|TRBD1
TGTGCCAGCAGCACGACAGGGTACACTGAAGCTTTCTTT
CASSTTGYTEAFF
>NA|TRBV5-1|TRBJ1-1|NA
TGCGCCACCCACCCGGGGAACAAGAACACTGAAGCTTTCTTT
CATHPGNKNTEAFF
>NA|TRBV5-8|TRBJ1-1|NA
TGTGCCAGCAGCCTGGGGGCCCATGCGAACACTGAAGCTTTCTTT
CASSLGAHANTEAFF
>NA|TRBV27|TRBJ2-1|TRBD2
TGTGCCAGCATCCTAGCGGGAGGGGGTAATGAGCAGTTCTTC
CASILAGGGNEQFF
>few|TRBV5-4|TRBJ2-1|TRBD2
TGTGCCAGCAGATCAACCCAGCTGGCGGGAGTTTCAAATGAGCAGTTCTTC
CASRSTQLAGVSNEQFF
>NA|TRBV3-1/TRBV3-2|TRBJ1-4|TRBD1
TGTGCCAGCAGCCAAGATCGGCTACAGGGGTGGGAAAAACTGTTTTTT
CASSQDRLQGWEKLFF
>NA|TRBV7-2|TRBJ2-2|TRBD1
TGTGCCAGCAGCCCACGGACAGGGGGGAGATTCGGGGAGCTGTTTTTT
CASSPRTGGRFGELFF
>NA|TRBV7-3|TRBJ2-3|NA
TGTGCCAGCAGCTTATTGGGGGGTCTACCAAGCACAGATACGCAGTATTTT
CASSLLGGLPSTDTQYF
>NA|TRBV6-2/TRBV6-3|TRBJ2-2|NA
TGTGCCAGCAGTTACCTACAGGGAAACGGGGAGCTGTTTTTT
CASSYLQGNGELFF
>NA|TRBV30|TRBJ1-3|NA
TGTGCCTGGAGTGTGTTGGGGGGCTCTGGAAACACCATATATTTT
CAWSVLGGSGNTIYF
>once|TRBV6-6|TRBJ2-6|NA
TGTGCCAGCAGTCCCCGACGGACAGCCGACGCTGGGGCCAACGTCCTGACTTTC
CASSPRRTADAGANVLTF
>NA|TRBV6-5|TRBJ1-1|NA
TGTGCCAGCAGTTACGCTACAGGGCTGAACACTGAAGCTTTCTTT
CASSYATGLNTEAFF
>NA|TRBV28|TRBJ1-5|TRBD1
TGTGCCAGCAGTTTTTATGGGACAGCCAATCAGCCCCAGCATTTT
CASSFYGTANQPQHF
>NA|TRBV3-1/TRBV3-2|TRBJ2-1|TRBD2
TGTGCCAGCAGCCGACTAGCGGGGGCATACAATGAGCAGTTCTTC
CASSRLAGAYNEQFF
>few|TRBV30|TRBJ1-5|NA
TGTGCCTGGAGTTTTACAGGTATTCAGCCCCAGCATTTT
CAWSFTGIQPQHF
>once|TRBV15|TRBJ1-2|TRBD1
TGTGCCACCGAAGGACAGGGGGCCGCCGGCTACACCTTC
CATEGQGAAGYTF
>NA|TRBV5-8|TRBJ1-5|NA
TGTGCCAGCAGCTTGAGGTCTGGGCGGGCCAGTGGGCAGCCCCAGCATTTT
CASSLRSGRASGQPQHF
>NA|TRBV29-1|TRBJ2-5|NA
TGCAGCGGTGGGACACCTAAAGAGACCCAGTACTTC
CSGGTPKETQYF
>NA|TRBV7-9|TRBJ2-1|NA
TGTGCCAGCAGCTTAGGGGACTTTTACAATGAGCAGTTCTTC
CASSLGDFYNEQFF
>NA|TRBV3-1/TRBV3-2|TRBJ1-4|TRBD1
TGTGCCAGCAGCCAGATGGGGACAGGGGAGAGTGAAAAACTGTTTTTT
CASSQMGTGESEKLFF
>NA|TRBV5-6|TRBJ2-7|TRBD1
TGTGCCAGCAGCCTGGAGGGACAGGGGTACGAGCAGTACTTC
CASSLEGQGYEQYF
>NA|TRBV30|TRBJ2-1|TRBD2
TGTGCCTGGAACTTACTAGCGGGGGAGACCAATGAGCAGTTCTTC
CAWNLLAGETNEQFF
>NA|TRBV19|TRBJ2-1|TRBD1
TGTGCCAGTAGAACAGGGGCCCTCTCCTACAATGAGCAGTTCTTC
CASRTGALSYNEQFF
>NA|TRBV3-1/TRBV3-2|TRBJ1-1|TRBD1
TGTGCCAGCAGCTTAAGACAGGGGGGCACTGAAGCTTTCTTT
CASSLRQGGTEAFF
>NA|TRBV7-6|TRBJ2-7|NA
TGTGCCAGCAGCTTAGCCGCTCAGGGCGCGTACGAGCAGTACTTC
CASSLAAQGAYEQYF
>NA|TRBV14|TRBJ1-3|NA
TGTGCCAGCAGCCAAAATATCGGAAACACCATATATTTT
CASSQNIGNTIYF
>NA|TRBV15|TRBJ2-5|TRBD1
TGTGCCACCAGCAGAGGGGGACAGGGGGCCCTACAAGAGACCCAGTACTTC
CATSRGGQGALQETQYF
>NA|TRBV2|TRBJ2-4|NA
TGTGCCAGCCAATCACAAGGGACTTTCGTCGACATTCAGTACTTC
CASQSQGTFVDIQYF
>once|TRBV7-9|TRBJ1-5|TRBD1
TGTGCCAGCAGCACCGGACAGGGTCAGCCCCAGCATTTT
CASSTGQGQPQHF
>NA|TRBV2|TRBJ1-5|TRBD1
TGTGCCAGCAGTGCAAGGACAGGGGATTGGGCGCCCCAGCATTTT
CASSARTGDWAPQHF
>NA|TRBV18|TRBJ2-2|NA
TGTGCCAGCTCGCCGGACAGCCGAACAACCGGGGAGCTGTTTTTT
CASSPDSRTTGELFF
>NA|TRBV5-5|TRBJ1-2|NA
TGTGCCAGCAGCGGACAGTTCTTCTATGGCTACACCTTC
CASSGQFFYGYTF
>NA|TRBV7-9|TRBJ2-3|TRBD2
TGTGCCAGCAGACGTACTAGCGGGAGTTCGGATACGCAGTATTTT
CASRRTSGSSDTQYF
>NA|TRBV11-3|TRBJ2-3|NA
TGTGCCAGCAGCTTAGTACGGCGGCGGGACACAGATACGCAGTATTTT
CASSLVRRRDTDTQYF
>once|TRBV30|TRBJ1-2|NA
TGTGCCTGGAGGAGCGGTTCCTACACCTTC
CAWRSGSYTF